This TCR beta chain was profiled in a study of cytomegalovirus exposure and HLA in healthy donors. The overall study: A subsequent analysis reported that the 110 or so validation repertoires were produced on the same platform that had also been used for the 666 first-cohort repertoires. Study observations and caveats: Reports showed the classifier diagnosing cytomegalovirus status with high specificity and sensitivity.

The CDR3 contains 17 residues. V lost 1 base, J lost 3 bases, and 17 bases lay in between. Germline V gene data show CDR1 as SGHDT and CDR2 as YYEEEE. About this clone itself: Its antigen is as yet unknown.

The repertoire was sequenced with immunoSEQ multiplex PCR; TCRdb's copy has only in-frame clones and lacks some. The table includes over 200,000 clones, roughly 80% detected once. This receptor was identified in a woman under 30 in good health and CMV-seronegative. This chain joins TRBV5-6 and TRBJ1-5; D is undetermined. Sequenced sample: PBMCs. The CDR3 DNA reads TGTGCCAGCAGCTTGATTGTGGAGGACTTTTCCAATCAGCCCCAGCATTTT. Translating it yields CASSLIVEDFSNQPQHF.